The 7 T cell receptor beta chains listed next were all sequenced from one sample in a study of regulatory T cells in long-lasting Graves disease. Combining iRepertoire HTBI primers with Arm-PCR of CDR3 regions, the authors built TCR beta libraries. Via MiXCR, TCRdb re-called the multiplex PCR reads, giving one row per CDR3 protein. The data contain hundreds of thousands of distinct CDR3 sequences, around 16% of them seen just once; the ten biggest clones take up approximately 21%. Documented time point: newly diagnosed GD, antithyroid drugs for less than 3 months. The TCR library was prepared using RNA isolated from PBMCs. Sample: peripheral blood mononuclear cells (PBMCs), taken at new diagnosis, from a patient treated with antithyroid drugs. These receptors were taken from a female donor with Graves disease.

This clonotype was detected ten times or more. The junction shows a germline mismatch at one end, possibly a read error. The chain employs TRBV2 and TRBJ1-1; no definite D call. This CDR3 spans 8 amino acids. Germline V CDR1 and CDR2: SNHLY, FYNNEI. CDR3 sequence (DNA): TGCTCGGTGAGTGAAGCTTTCTTT. Translation gives CSVSEAFF. The entire variable domain, with the rest obtained from reference TRBV2 and TRBJ1-1, is as follows: EPEVTQTPSHQVTQMGQEVILRCVPISNHLYFYWYRQILGQKVEFLVSFYNNEISEKSEIFDDQFSVERPDGSNFTLKIRSTKLEDSAMYFCSVSEAFFGQGTRLTVV.

This clonotype has a count of ten or more. This sequence joins TRBV20-1 and TRBJ1-1; D ambiguous. The CDR3 covers 14 residues. V shed 3 bases and J shed 0 bases, with 11 bases lying between them. Germline V gene data show CDR1 as DFQATT and CDR2 as SNEGSKA (reference sequence). CDR3 protein: CSASKETVNTEAFF. The CDR3 DNA reads TGCAGTGCTAGTAAAGAGACGGTGAACACTGAAGCTTTCTTT.

The rearrangement links TRBV12-3 or TRBV12-4 to TRBJ2-1; 9 positions agree with TRBD2. Gene TRBJ2-5 matches the end of the DNA better, so the J call may be wrong. There are 14 residues in the CDR3. The DNA for the CDR3 is TGTGCCAGCAGACTTAGCGGGAGCGCGGAGACCCAGTACTTC. It encodes CASRLSGSAETQYF.

As regards this clonotype: A read error is possible here, since a much larger clone lies one base away. This chain joins TRBV7-2 and TRBJ2-3; tentative D call: TRBD1 (6 bases). Germline V CDR1 and CDR2: SGHTA, FQGNSA. This CDR3 is built from 15 residues. CDR3 DNA sequence: TGTGCCGGCAGGACTGAGGGGGAACTTCGGGATACGCAGTATTTT. This codes for CAGRTEGELRDTQYF.

Concerning this clonotype itself: Relative to the germline gene, one junction end is altered; a read error may explain this. The chain carries TRBV20-1 and TRBJ2-4; the D is unclear. Germline V lookup: CDR1 DFQATT, CDR2 SNEGSKA (reference sequence). This CDR3 has 13 amino acids. The CDR3 sequence: CSAREQAKNIQYF. CDR3 nucleotides: TGCAGTGCAAGAGAACAGGCCAAAAACATTCAGTACTTC.

There are many counts of this clonotype. The chain couples TRBV2 to TRBJ2-1; a possible D gene is TRBD2 (6 bases). Germline-derived CDR1 and CDR2 are SNHLY and FYNNEI. V dropped 6 bases and J dropped 7 bases, with 16 bases sitting between them. The CDR3 loop spans 14 amino acids. CDR3 region: CASRGLGDLNEQFF. The CDR3 DNA reads as TGTGCCAGCAGGGGCCTGGGGGACTTGAATGAGCAGTTCTTC.

This clonotype was seen repeatedly, ten times or more. The chain links TRBV10-3 to TRBJ2-5, with D maybe TRBD2 (6 bases). V lost 2 bases, J lost 2 bases, and 12 bases lay in between. This CDR3 is 15 amino acids long. In germline, CDR1 is ENHRY, CDR2 SYGVKD. The DNA for the CDR3 is TGTGCCATCAGTGAGGGCCCCGGGGGACAAGAGACCCAGTACTTC. Translating gives CAISEGPGGQETQYF.